The 14 T cell receptor beta chains in this list originate from one sample, sequenced in a study of T cells in Graves' hyperthyroidism and ophthalmopathy. Amplified regions were TCR beta CDR3 sequences from RNA transcripts. TCR CDR3 regions were first amplified by RT-PCR with HTBI primers. TCRdb passed the multiplex PCR reads through MiXCR, listing each CDR3 protein once. Altogether about 350,000 distinct CDR3 sequences are present, about 18% being singletons, with the ten largest covering around 3.6%. Sequences were obtained from blood. The receptors were gathered from a woman in her late teens or twenties with Graves' hyperthyroidism.

This clonotype was picked up many times. The chain recombines TRBV6-5 with TRBJ2-5; 9 nucleotides line up with TRBD1. V lost 6 bases, J lost 5 bases, and 7 bases stayed unmatched. The CDR3 spans 14 residues. Germline V gene sequence: CDR1 MNHEY, CDR2 SVGAGI. CDR3 sequence: CASSYDRGVETQYF. The CDR3 DNA follows: TGTGCCAGCAGCTACGACAGGGGGGTGGAGACCCAGTACTTC.

This clonotype was recorded many times. This chain links TRBV6-1 with TRBJ2-5; 8 nucleotides align to TRBD2. CDR1 and CDR2 (germline): MNHNS, SASEGT. With V trimmed by 6 bases and J by 2 bases, 8 bases remained unmatched. The length of the CDR3 is 15 residues. In nucleotides, the CDR3 is TGTGCCAGCAGGGAGGCTAGCGGGTATCAAGAGACCCAGTACTTC. It translates to CASREASGYQETQYF.

This clonotype was seen many times. The gene calls are TRBV13 and TRBJ2-5; 8 nucleotides match TRBD2. V lost 4 bases, J lost 3 bases, and 4 bases stayed unmatched. Looked up from germline, CDR1 is PRHDT and CDR2 is FYEKMQ (reference sequence). The CDR3 totals 14 residues. CDR3 bases: TGTGCCAGCAGCTCCTCCGGGGGGGAAGAGACCCAGTACTTC. This codes for CASSSSGGEETQYF. The variable domain in full, with the rest retrieved from reference TRBV13 and TRBJ2-5, is AAGVIQSPRHLIKEKRETATLKCYPIPRHDTVYWYQQGPGQDPQFLISFYEKMQSDKGSIPDRFSAQQFSDYHSELNMSSLELGDSALYFCASSSSGGEETQYFGPGTRLLVL.

This clonotype has ten or more counts. The rearrangement uses TRBV5-1 and TRBJ1-1; maybe TRBD1 (5 bases). The V gene's germline CDR1 is SGHRS and CDR2 YFSETQ. This CDR3 is built from 13 residues. Trimming took off 0 bases at V and 8 bases at J, with 11 bases between the two ends. For the CDR3, the DNA is TGCGCCAGCAGCTTGGGATGGCGGGGGGAAGCTTTCTTT. It yields the protein CASSLGWRGEAFF.

This clonotype was found many times. The chain combines TRBV29-1 with TRBJ1-2; D unclear. The CDR3 consists of 14 residues. CDR1 is SQVTM and CDR2 is ANQGSEA in the germline V gene. Trimming removed 1 base from V and 2 bases from J, with 11 bases in between. The CDR3 is CSVEVLGFNYGYTF. CDR3 DNA sequence: TGCAGCGTTGAAGTTCTGGGCTTCAACTATGGCTACACCTTC.

This chain uses TRBV6-1 with TRBJ1-1; possible D gene TRBD1, 5 bases. Between the trimmed V and J ends, which lost 6 bases and 1 base, there was a span of 12 bases. The CDR3 is made up of 14 amino acids. The germline CDR1 and CDR2 sequences are MNHNS and SASEGT. CDR3: CASSVTGSNTEAFF. For the CDR3, the DNA is TGTGCCAGCAGCGTTACAGGTTCGAACACTGAAGCTTTCTTT.

This clonotype was counted at least ten times. The chain links TRBV28 to TRBJ1-5; D perhaps matches TRBD1 (6 bases). Trimming pared 2 bases from V and 5 bases from J, leaving 10 bases between. This CDR3 comprises 14 residues. The germline gives CDR1 MDHEN, CDR2 SYDVKM. CDR3 sequence (DNA): TGTGCCAGCAGTTTAAGGGGGTGGGATCAGCCCCAGCATTTT. Its translation is CASSLRGWDQPQHF.

This clonotype was found many times. J is TRBJ2-7 and V is TRBV18; D is undetermined. Trimming pared 2 bases from V and 4 bases from J, leaving 9 bases between. Germline CDR1 reads KGHSH; CDR2 reads LQKENI. The CDR3 is 13 amino acids. The CDR3 spells CASSPGADYEQYF. Here the CDR3 DNA reads TGTGCCAGCTCACCAGGTGCGGATTACGAGCAGTACTTC. The whole variable domain, remainder taken from reference TRBV18 and TRBJ2-7, is NAGVMQNPRHLVRRRGQEARLRCSPMKGHSHVYWYRQLPEEGLKFMVYLQKENIIDESGMPKERFSAEFPKEGPSILRIQQVVRGDSAAYFCASSPGADYEQYFGPGTRLTVT.

There are many counts of this clonotype. V and J are TRBV5-6 and TRBJ2-5; D tentatively fits TRBD1 or TRBD2 (5 bases each). The CDR3 runs 14 residues. CDR1 and CDR2 (germline): SGHDT, YYEEEE. The V end was cut by 6 bases, the J end by 6 bases, with 18 bases between. The DNA of the CDR3 is TGTGCCAGCAATACGGGGTTGGGGCTTAAGACCCAGTACTTC. Its translation is CASNTGLGLKTQYF. The whole variable domain, filled in from reference TRBV5-6 and TRBJ2-5, reads DAGVTQSPTHLIKTRGQQVTLRCSPKSGHDTVSWYQQALGQGPQFIFQYYEEEERQRGNFPDRFSGHQFPNYSSELNVNALLLGDSALYLCASNTGLGLKTQYFGPGTRLLVL.

This clonotype was observed many times. V is TRBV6-2 or TRBV6-3 and J is TRBJ2-7, with 9 bases lining up with TRBD1. The V and J ends lost 6 bases and 6 bases, in that order; junction bases with no gene match: 9. This CDR3 region has 14 residues. Germline-derived CDR1 and CDR2 are MNHEY and SVGEGT. The CDR3 is CASSPGTGSGEQYF. CDR3 sequence (DNA): TGTGCCAGCAGCCCCGGGACAGGGAGCGGCGAGCAGTACTTC.

The sample holds many counts of this clonotype. The gene calls are TRBV7-6 and TRBJ1-6, with D perhaps TRBD1 (5 bases). CDR3 length: 12 residues. From germline, CDR1 is SGHVS and CDR2 FNYEAQ. The V end was cut by 4 bases, the J end by 10 bases, with 8 bases between. The CDR3 DNA follows: TGTGCCAGCAGCTCCGAGGGGTCACCCCTCCACTTT. This sequence encodes CASSSEGSPLHF.

This clonotype was counted at least ten times. The chain combines TRBV10-3 with TRBJ2-5, with D hard to call. Germline-derived CDR1 and CDR2 are ENHRY and SYGVKD. This CDR3 contains 14 residues. The germline V and J ends were trimmed by 5 bases and 5 bases, with 15 bases remaining between them. Written as DNA, the CDR3 is TGTGCCATCAGTCTCACCGACTCAGAGGAGACCCAGTACTTC. It encodes CAISLTDSEETQYF.

This clonotype was detected many times. The V call is TRBV12-3 or TRBV12-4, the J call TRBJ2-2; TRBD1 might be the D (5 bases). Trimming removed 3 bases from V and 7 bases from J, with 12 bases in between. The CDR3 covers 14 residues. The CDR3 region has the DNA TGTGCCAGCAGTTTGGGGCAGGGTCACGGGGAGCTGTTTTTT. Translation: CASSLGQGHGELFF.

Regarding this clonotype: A much larger clone is a single base away; this may be a read error. The chain uses TRBV7-9 and TRBJ2-7; 9 positions agree with TRBD1. The germline V gene encodes CDR1 SEHNR and CDR2 FQNEAQ (reference sequence). The CDR3 consists of 15 residues. The CDR3 nucleotides are TGTGTCAGCAGCTCCAACCGGGACAGGGATTACGAGCAGTACTTC. It translates to CVSSSNRDRDYEQYF. The full variable domain, completed using reference TRBV7-9 and TRBJ2-7, is DTGVSQNPRHKITKRGQNVTFRCDPISEHNRLYWYRQTLGQGPEFLTYFQNEAQLEKSRLLSDRFSAERPKGSFSTLEIQRTEQGDSAMYLCVSSSNRDRDYEQYFGPGTRLTVT.